Here is one TCR beta chain with its context. This clone was picked up a small number of times. No antigen is known for it. There are no base qualities to consult, and no much larger clone falls within one base. From each donor, a single peripheral blood sample of around 120 mL on average was drawn into heparinised tubes. A BD FACSAria II and a panel including CD45RO, CCR7, CD25, CD127, CD95 and CD27 were used to sort naive, central memory, regulatory and stem cell-like memory CD4+ T cells. All sorted populations exceeded 95% purity. PBMCs were isolated right away by Lymphoprep density gradient centrifugation and were stained directly, without culture. Samples were stained and sorted in pairs, with one healthy donor and one patient per experiment, so that batch effects were minimized. The entire amount of isolated RNA was reverse transcribed using the High Capacity cDNA Reverse Transcription Kit, so the sequenced TCRB transcripts were expressed ones. Naive, central memory and regulatory T cell samples underwent deep immunoSEQ sequencing, averaging roughly 3.5 million total reads per sample. Sorted cells were lysed in RLT buffer and RNA was extracted with DNase-treated RNeasy Micro or Mini kits, depending on cell number. Each cell subset was processed separately to prevent cross-contamination, with patient and healthy donor samples processed together. TCRB sequences were amplified from cDNA with the immunoSEQ multiplex PCR, producing 87-bp fragments spanning the CDR3 region. Sequencing of the amplicons was performed on the Illumina HiSeq platform. Per the original workflow: PCR bias was computationally corrected using synthetic template baselines, reads within Hamming distance 2 were collapsed, and singletons that could not be merged were discarded. Reads were aligned to IMGT to assign V, D and J genes, CDR3 length, and insertions or deletions at six rearrangement sites. Within each subset, clonotype counts were normalized to sorted cell number, and only after that were true diversity and Gini coefficients computed with the tcR R package. Repertoire sharing was quantified using the overlap coefficient calculated on TCRB nucleotide sequences. Out-of-frame TCRB sequences from naive cells were analyzed to stand in for the pre-selection repertoire. TCRdb obtained this table from immuneACCESS and retained in-frame rearrangements with V and J assigned. These tables miss some clones; where compared with another copy, unresolved V genes account for less than half of the shortfall, and the remainder is unexplained. V and J calls plus clone size are reproduced from that table; the DNA served to infer D and trimming. Recorded for this sample are roughly 730,000 clones; about an eighth of them occurred a single time. The top ten constitute 0.022% of the sample.

The source of the sample is a study of beta chain features in type 1 diabetes (dated by TCRdb to the late 2010s). Background for the entire study: Patients and healthy donors did not differ in mean age, gender distribution, total cell number or subset yield. Across all samples, fewer than 110,000,000 sorted cells were examined, and cell number per subset correlated strongly with RNA yield. Whereas all 28 donors provided naive and central memory subsets, regulatory and stem cell-like memory subsets were isolated from just 8 patients and about eight healthy donors. The study compared TCRB repertoires of sorted circulating CD4+ T cell subsets between recently diagnosed type 1 diabetes patients and matched healthy donors. General findings and caveats noted by the study authors: Sequencing cDNA rather than genomic DNA could over-represent highly expressing activated cells, although activation and CD3 levels did not differ between groups. In all four CD4+ subsets, TCRB CDR3 length was moderately but significantly shorter in type 1 diabetes patients. PCR might favor shorter templates, but patient and control samples were amplified and corrected together, so any skew would affect both groups equally. Because small numbers of individuals were included in the HLA sub-analyses, any influence of HLA type on TCRB rearrangement was left unresolved. Fewer insertions and more nucleotide deletions at VDJ recombination sites were observed in patients with type 1 diabetes, implying thymic rearrangement abnormalities. Naive, central memory and regulatory TCRB repertoires appeared more similar among patients than among healthy donors.

CDR1 and CDR2 are drawn from the germline V gene (reference sequence): SEHNR, FQNEAQ. V loses 2 bases of germline sequence and J loses 7 bases, and the interval between the two ends is 17 bases. From the cysteine through the phenylalanine, the CDR3 covers 15 amino acids. Only the CDR3 region is kept as DNA, spanning 45 bases read in frame from base 1. The origin of this receptor is a man aged 18 to 30 with type 1 diabetes. The V and J segments used are TRBV7-9 and TRBJ1-2; a tentative D match to TRBD1 spans 6 bases. Sequenced sample: naive CD4+ T cells from blood. The cell subset or site tag for this specimen amounts to: true naive CD4+ T cells. Here is the DNA: TGTGCCAGCAGCTTAAGGCGACAGGAGTTGGGTGGCTACACCTTC. Its product reads: CASSLRRQELGGYTF.